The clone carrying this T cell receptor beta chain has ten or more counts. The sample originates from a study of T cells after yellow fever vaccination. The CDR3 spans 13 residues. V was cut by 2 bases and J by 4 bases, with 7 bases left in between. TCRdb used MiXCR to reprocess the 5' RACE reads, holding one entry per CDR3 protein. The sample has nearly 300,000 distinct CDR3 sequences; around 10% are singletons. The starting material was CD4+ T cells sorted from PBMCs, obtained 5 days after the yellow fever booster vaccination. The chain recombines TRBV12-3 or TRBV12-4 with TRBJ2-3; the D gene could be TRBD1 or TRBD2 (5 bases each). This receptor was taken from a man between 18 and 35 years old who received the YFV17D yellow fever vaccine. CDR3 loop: CASSLWGSDTQYF. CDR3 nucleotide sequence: TGTGCCAGCAGTTTATGGGGGTCAGATACGCAGTATTTT.